The clone carrying this TCR beta chain was seen at least ten times. What it recognizes is unknown. The CDR3 runs 14 residues. The V end lost 5 bases, the J end lost 0 bases, and 10 bases lay between the germline ends. CDR1 is MNHNS, CDR2 SASEGT, per germline. Amplification of TCR beta CDR3 regions used RNA as the template. Carried out on the TCR CDR3, a first-round RT-PCR used the HTBI primer set. TCRdb itself ran the multiplex PCR reads through MiXCR, one entry per CDR3 protein. The data contain 250,000 to 300,000 distinct CDR3 sequences, roughly 13% of them seen just once; the ten biggest clones take up 7% to 9.5%. Extraction of PBMCs used roughly 9.3 ml of fresh peripheral blood. The data were obtained in a study of T cells in Graves' hyperthyroidism and ophthalmopathy. General study points: Using 13 V-J features, a model discriminated ophthalmopathy from stable hyperthyroidism. Blood also showed most of the thyroid clonotypes that were expanded above 0.001.

The TCR sequence derives from a woman in her thirties or forties with Graves' hyperthyroidism. Sequenced input: blood. J is TRBJ2-5 and V is TRBV6-1, with D unresolved. The CDR3 nucleotides are TGTGCCAGCAGTTGGCGGAGAAACCAAGAGACCCAGTACTTC. This encodes CASSWRRNQETQYF.